These 8 T cell receptor beta chains came from one sample sequenced in a study of control samples from healthy donors and cancer patients. Some clones are missing from TCRdb's copy, which holds only in-frame ones; the method was immunoSEQ multiplex PCR. The sample carries about 120,000 clones, about 90% recorded once. Sample: blood. The receptors were gathered from a young man in good health.

V gene TRBV6-1 combines with J gene TRBJ2-7; D may be TRBD1 (6 bases). V gave up 2 bases and J gave up 0 bases, with 11 bases separating them. The CDR3 totals 15 residues. Germline-derived CDR1 and CDR2 are MNHNS and SASEGT. CDR3 amino acids: CASSEPGHSSYEQYF. CDR3 nucleotide sequence: TGTGCCAGCAGTGAACCGGGACACTCCTCCTACGAGCAGTACTTC.

J is TRBJ1-2 and V is TRBV12-5; D gene uncertain. Germline assignment: CDR1 LGHNT and CDR2 FRNRAP. Trimming pared 5 bases from V and 2 bases from J, leaving 12 bases between. This CDR3 has 14 amino acids. The CDR3 bases are TGTGCTAGTGGTCCGCCAGACTGGAACTATGGCTACACCTTC. Its translation is CASGPPDWNYGYTF.

This clone came up once. This rearrangement joins TRBV5-1 to TRBJ2-1; D possibly corresponds to TRBD1 (5 bases). In germline, CDR1 is SGHRS, CDR2 YFSETQ. The length of the CDR3 is 18 residues. V lost 4 bases and J lost 4, with 24 bases in between. This chain's CDR3 is CASSPPLAGSFAYNEQFF. The CDR3 nucleotides read TGCGCCAGCAGCCCGCCTTTGGCAGGGTCATTCGCTTACAATGAGCAGTTCTTC.

The J gene is TRBJ1-2, the V gene TRBV18; TRBD1 is a possible D gene (5 bases). The germline V gene has CDR1 KGHSH and CDR2 LQKENI. V was clipped by 6 bases and J by 3 bases, with 11 bases between them. The CDR3 is 13 amino acids. The CDR3 spells CASSPGTDYGYTF. CDR3 in DNA: TGTGCCAGCTCCCCCGGGACGGACTATGGCTACACCTTC.

This chain uses TRBV7-6 with TRBJ1-3; a possible D gene is TRBD1 (5 bases). CDR1 is SGHVS and CDR2 is FNYEAQ in the germline V gene. Trimming took off 5 bases at V and 3 bases at J, with 14 bases between the two ends. The CDR3 consists of 15 residues. The CDR3 nucleotides read TGTGCCAGCAGCCCGGCGGGGGTTCGTGGAAACACCATATATTTT. It codes for CASSPAGVRGNTIYF.

V is TRBV25-1 and J is TRBJ2-7; D is uncertain. Trimming removed 2 bases from V and 3 bases from J, with 5 bases in between. The germline V gene has CDR1 MGHDK and CDR2 SYGVNS. This CDR3 is built from 12 residues. CDR3 nucleotides: TGTGCCAGCAGTGAAAATGTCTACGAGCAGTACTTC. Its translation: CASSENVYEQYF.

The chain carries TRBV7-3 and TRBJ2-3; maybe TRBD1 (6 bases). Germline lookup yields CDR1 SGHTA and CDR2 FQGTGA. Trimming pared 1 base from V and 3 bases from J, leaving 14 bases between. CDR3 length equals 16 residues. In DNA form, the CDR3 reads TGTGCCAGCAGCTTAATGGGCCAGAGGGGGACAGATACGCAGTATTTT. Residues: CASSLMGQRGTDTQYF.

This rearrangement joins TRBV7-2 to TRBJ1-4, with TRBD1 identical over 7 bases. Germline V CDR1 and CDR2: SGHTA, FQGNSA. The CDR3 is made up of 14 amino acids. J was trimmed by 8 bases and V by 5 bases; bases with no gene match: 8. DNA of the CDR3: TGTGCCAGCAGCCTTAGACAGGGAGGCGAAAAACTGTTTTTT. This translates into CASSLRQGGEKLFF. Full variable domain (rest looked up from reference TRBV7-2 and TRBJ1-4): GAGVSQSPSNKVTEKGKDVELRCDPISGHTALYWYRQSLGQGLEFLIYFQGNSAPDKSGLPSDRFSAERTGGSVSTLTIQRTQQEDSAVYLCASSLRQGGEKLFFGSGTQLSVL.